A selection of T cell receptor beta chains follows, all from one sample in a study of blood T cell repertoires in COVID-19. Data came from immunoSEQ multiplex PCR; TCRdb stores just in-frame clones and leaves some out. The sample holds around 250,000 clones, roughly 84% seen once. Source material: PBMCs or T cells enriched from blood (not recorded which). The source of these receptors is a woman between 45 and 60 years old who had been exposed to COVID-19. Both conserved end residues are part of each CDR3. A D gene is named only where the DNA matches it firmly. Only some rows state a clone size, as once, few, many or a class for expanded clones.

D gene: .
J gene: TRBJ1-6
clone size: once
V gene: TRBV19
CDR3 protein: CASSMAGSALHF
CDR3 DNA: TGTGCCAGTAGCATGGCAGGGTCGGCCCTCCACTTT

D gene: TRBD1
J gene: TRBJ2-7
clone size: once
V gene: TRBV4-3
CDR3 protein: CASSRGQGDYEQYF
CDR3 DNA: TGCGCCAGCAGCCGGGGACAGGGGGACTACGAGCAGTACTTC

D gene: TRBD1
J gene: TRBJ1-1
clone size: .
V gene: TRBV29-1
CDR3 protein: CSGHRGMNTEAFF
CDR3 DNA: TGCAGCGGTCACAGGGGTATGAACACTGAAGCTTTCTTT

D gene: .
J gene: TRBJ1-2
clone size: .
V gene: TRBV28
CDR3 protein: CASSPLRIDYGYTF
CDR3 DNA: TGTGCCAGCAGCCCTCTCCGAATAGACTATGGCTACACCTTC

D gene: TRBD2
J gene: TRBJ2-3
clone size: .
V gene: TRBV14
CDR3 protein: CASSLRTSGTDTQYF
CDR3 DNA: TGTGCCAGCAGCCTCCGGACTAGCGGCACAGATACGCAGTATTTT

D gene: .
J gene: TRBJ2-5
clone size: .
V gene: TRBV7-9
CDR3 protein: CASSLGPVAEETQYF
CDR3 DNA: TGTGCCAGCAGCTTAGGCCCCGTGGCAGAAGAGACCCAGTACTTC

D gene: .
J gene: TRBJ2-2
clone size: .
V gene: TRBV7-2
CDR3 protein: CASSLLMQGGELFF
CDR3 DNA: TGTGCCAGCAGCTTATTAATGCAGGGCGGGGAGCTGTTTTTT

D gene: .
J gene: TRBJ1-1
clone size: .
V gene: TRBV5-1
CDR3 protein: CASRSPSNTEAFF
CDR3 DNA: TGCGCCAGCCGGAGTCCGTCGAACACTGAAGCTTTCTTT

D gene: TRBD1
J gene: TRBJ1-1
clone size: .
V gene: TRBV11-1
CDR3 protein: CASSSRGRNTEAFF
CDR3 DNA: TGTGCCAGCAGCTCCAGGGGGAGGAACACTGAAGCTTTCTTT

D gene: TRBD1
J gene: TRBJ2-3
clone size: .
V gene: TRBV20-1
CDR3 protein: CSASQQGGSTDTQYF
CDR3 DNA: TGCAGTGCTAGTCAACAGGGGGGTAGCACAGATACGCAGTATTTT

D gene: TRBD1
J gene: TRBJ2-7
clone size: few
V gene: TRBV19
CDR3 protein: CASSHRDRSEQYF
CDR3 DNA: TGTGCCAGTAGTCACCGGGACAGGAGCGAGCAGTACTTC

D gene: TRBD2
J gene: TRBJ2-2
clone size: .
V gene: TRBV11-2
CDR3 protein: CASSRQRGDPTGELFF
CDR3 DNA: TGTGCCAGCAGCCGACAGCGGGGGGACCCCACCGGGGAGCTGTTTTTT

D gene: .
J gene: TRBJ2-5
clone size: .
V gene: TRBV7-9
CDR3 protein: CASSLFVGVQETQYF
CDR3 DNA: TGTGCCAGCAGCTTATTTGTCGGGGTTCAAGAGACCCAGTACTTC